This TCR beta chain appears in the sequencing data of a study of T cells in Graves' hyperthyroidism and ophthalmopathy. The study's findings and limits: The model's output predicted ophthalmopathy at a median of roughly 6.9 months prior to onset. Stable hyperthyroidism and ophthalmopathy were separated using 13 V-J signatures.

Diagnoses were made from clinical symptoms, serum measures (thyroxine and TRAb), thyroid ultrasound and orbital computed tomography. This clonotype was seen only a few times. Its target is not known. The germline CDR1 and CDR2 sequences are SSHAT and FNYEAQ (reference sequence). This CDR3 is built from 19 residues. V lost 5 bases to trimming and J lost 0 bases, with 23 bases between them. Regions amplified from RNA transcripts were the TCR beta CDR3 regions. TCR CDR3 underwent first-round RT-PCR with the HTBI primer set. TCRdb independently ran MiXCR on the multiplex PCR reads; one entry per CDR3 protein. The table shows approximately 400,000 distinct CDR3 sequences, with approximately 18% occurring only once.

This sequence joins TRBV7-7 and TRBJ2-4, with D perhaps matching TRBD1 (5 bases). This TCR was sampled from a man younger than 35 with Graves' ophthalmopathy. Material for sequencing was blood. CDR3 nucleotide sequence: TGTGCCAGCAGCCGATGGGGCTATCGAGACATATTAGCCAAAAACATTCAGTACTTC. Encoded protein: CASSRWGYRDILAKNIQYF.